This T cell receptor (beta chain) originates from a study of tumor-infiltrating lymphocytes in localized non-small cell lung cancer. The sample holds a few counts of this clone. The CDR3 is 13 residues long. V trimming: 6 bases; J trimming: 2 bases; junction bases outside the gene matches: 1. CDR1 is WSHSY, CDR2 SAAADI, per germline. TCRdb keeps only in-frame clones here, not all; method: immunoSEQ multiplex PCR. This table has 11,000 to 15,000 clones, around 65% appearing once. The origin of this receptor is a human donor with non-small cell lung cancer. The V and J genes are TRBV10-2 and TRBJ1-2; 9 bases map to TRBD1. Source material: uninvolved lung tissue not adjacent to the tumor. The CDR3 DNA is TGCGCCAGCAGAGACAGGGGGAACTATGGCTACACCTTC. Amino acid sequence: CASRDRGNYGYTF.